This T cell receptor beta chain appears in the sequencing data of a study of T cell changes during pregnancy in multiple sclerosis. Some clones are missing from TCRdb's copy, which holds only in-frame ones; the method was immunoSEQ multiplex PCR. The sample carries around 73,000 clones, 80% to 95% recorded once. The germline V gene encodes CDR1 MDHEN and CDR2 SYDVKM. The V gene end was trimmed by 6 bases and the J gene end by 8 bases; junction bases not matched to a gene: 9. The CDR3 covers 13 residues. Source: peripheral blood, taken in the third trimester of pregnancy. This sequence joins TRBV28 and TRBJ1-2; 7 bases map to TRBD1. This clonotype was obtained from a female donor in good health, enrolled as a control in a pregnancy study. CDR3 sequence reads: CASSPDRVGGYTF. In DNA form, the CDR3 reads TGTGCCAGCAGCCCCGACAGGGTGGGCGGCTACACCTTC.